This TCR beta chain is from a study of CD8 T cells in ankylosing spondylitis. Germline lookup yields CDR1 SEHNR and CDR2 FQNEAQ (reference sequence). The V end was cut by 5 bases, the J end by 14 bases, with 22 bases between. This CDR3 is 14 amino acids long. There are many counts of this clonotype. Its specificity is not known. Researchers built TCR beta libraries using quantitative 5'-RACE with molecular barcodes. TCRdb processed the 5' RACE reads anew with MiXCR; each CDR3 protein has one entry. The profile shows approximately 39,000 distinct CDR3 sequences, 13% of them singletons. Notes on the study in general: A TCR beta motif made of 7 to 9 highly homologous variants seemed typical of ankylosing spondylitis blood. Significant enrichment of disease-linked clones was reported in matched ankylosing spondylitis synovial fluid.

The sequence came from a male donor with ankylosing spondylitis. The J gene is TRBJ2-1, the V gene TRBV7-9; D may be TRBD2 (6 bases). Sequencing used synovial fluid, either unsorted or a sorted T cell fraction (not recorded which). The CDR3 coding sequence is TGTGCCAGCAGCCCACCCAGTCGGGGACCTAGCGAGTTCTTC. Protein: CASSPPSRGPSEFF.